This entry describes one T cell receptor (beta chain). These data belong to a study of lymphopenia after photon versus proton radiotherapy. V lost 4 bases, J lost 6 bases, and 19 bases lay in between. Germline assignment: CDR1 SGHRS and CDR2 YFSETQ. This CDR3 contains 15 residues. TCRdb's copy holds only in-frame clones and misses some; the assay was immunoSEQ multiplex PCR. The table has 37,000 or so clones, roughly 84% seen once. The chain recombines TRBV5-1 with TRBJ1-2; perhaps TRBD1 as D (6 bases). The source material was peripheral blood, sampled from a patient treated with photon-based radiotherapy. The clonotype originates from a man in his fifties or sixties with gastric cancer. Here the CDR3 DNA reads TGCGCCAGCAGCCCTTATAACAGGGTAGAAGATGGCTACACCTTC. As protein: CASSPYNRVEDGYTF.